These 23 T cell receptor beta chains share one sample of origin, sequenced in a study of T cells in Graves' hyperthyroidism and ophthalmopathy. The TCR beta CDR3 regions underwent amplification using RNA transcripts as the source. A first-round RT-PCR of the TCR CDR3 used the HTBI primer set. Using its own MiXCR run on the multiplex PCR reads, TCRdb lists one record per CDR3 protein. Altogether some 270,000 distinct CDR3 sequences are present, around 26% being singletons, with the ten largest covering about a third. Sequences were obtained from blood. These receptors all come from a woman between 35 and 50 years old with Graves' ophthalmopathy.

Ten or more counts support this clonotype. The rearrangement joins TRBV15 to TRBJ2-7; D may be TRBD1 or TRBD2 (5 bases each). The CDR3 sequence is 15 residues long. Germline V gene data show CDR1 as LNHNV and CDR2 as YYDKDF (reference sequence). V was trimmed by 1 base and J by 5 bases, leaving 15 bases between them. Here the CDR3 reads CATSRGEGRIDEQYF. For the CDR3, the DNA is TGTGCCACCAGCAGAGGCGAGGGGAGAATCGACGAGCAGTACTTC.

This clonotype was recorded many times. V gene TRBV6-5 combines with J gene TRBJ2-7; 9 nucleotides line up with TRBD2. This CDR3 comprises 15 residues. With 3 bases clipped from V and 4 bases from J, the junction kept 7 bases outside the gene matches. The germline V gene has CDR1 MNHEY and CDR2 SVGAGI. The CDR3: CASSYAAGGSYEQYF. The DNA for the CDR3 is TGTGCCAGCAGTTATGCGGCGGGAGGGAGTTACGAGCAGTACTTC.

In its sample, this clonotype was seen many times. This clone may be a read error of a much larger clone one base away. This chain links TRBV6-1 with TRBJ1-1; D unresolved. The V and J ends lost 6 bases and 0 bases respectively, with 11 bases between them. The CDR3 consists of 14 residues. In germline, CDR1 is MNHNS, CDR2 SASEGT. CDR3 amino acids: CASRAAVMNTEAFF. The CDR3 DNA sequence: TGTGCCAGCAGAGCAGCTGTCATGAACACTGAAGCTTTCTTT.

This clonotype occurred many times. CDR3 amino acids: CASRTGWYEQYF. The CDR3 coding sequence is TGTGCCAGCAGAACAGGGTGGTACGAGCAGTACTTC. This chain links TRBV6-5 with TRBJ2-7, with D possibly TRBD1 on 6 matching bases. Germline CDR1 and CDR2: MNHEY and SVGAGI. Trimming cost V 6 bases and J 4 bases, with 10 bases left between them. The CDR3 runs 12 residues.

CDR3 loop: CASRNGGGYGYTF. The CDR3 nucleotides are TGTGCCAGTCGGAACGGGGGAGGCTATGGCTACACCTTC. The rearrangement links TRBV6-2 or TRBV6-3 to TRBJ1-2; D is possibly TRBD1 (5 bases). Germline V CDR1 and CDR2: MNHEY, SVGEGT. The CDR3 has 13 residues. V was trimmed by 9 bases and J by 4 bases, leaving 15 bases between them.

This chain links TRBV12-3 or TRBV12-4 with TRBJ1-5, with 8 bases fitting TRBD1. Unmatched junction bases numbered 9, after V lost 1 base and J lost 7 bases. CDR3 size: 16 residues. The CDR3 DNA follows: TGTGCCAGCAGTTTAGTTCCCTCAGGGGGCGGACAGCCCCAGCATTTT. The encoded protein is CASSLVPSGGGQPQHF.

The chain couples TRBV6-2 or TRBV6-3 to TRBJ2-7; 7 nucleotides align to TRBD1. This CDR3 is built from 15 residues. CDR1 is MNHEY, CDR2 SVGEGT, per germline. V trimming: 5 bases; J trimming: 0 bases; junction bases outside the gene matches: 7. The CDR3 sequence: CASSDRQGVSYEQYF. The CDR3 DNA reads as TGTGCCAGCAGTGACCGACAGGGAGTCTCCTACGAGCAGTACTTC.

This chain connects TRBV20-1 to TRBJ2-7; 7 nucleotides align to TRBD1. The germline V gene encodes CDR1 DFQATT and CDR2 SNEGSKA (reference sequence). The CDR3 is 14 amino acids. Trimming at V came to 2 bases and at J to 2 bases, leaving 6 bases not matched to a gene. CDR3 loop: CSARTPGQAYEQYF. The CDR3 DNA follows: TGCAGTGCTAGAACCCCCGGACAGGCCTACGAGCAGTACTTC.

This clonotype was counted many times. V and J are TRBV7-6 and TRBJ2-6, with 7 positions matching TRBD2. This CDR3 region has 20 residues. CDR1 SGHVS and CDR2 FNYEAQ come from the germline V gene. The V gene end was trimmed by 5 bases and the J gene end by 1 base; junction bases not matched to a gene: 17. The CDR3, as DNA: TGTGCCAGCAGCGCGAGGGGCGGGAGTATTCAGAAGTCTGGGGCCAACGTCCTGACTTTC. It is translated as CASSARGGSIQKSGANVLTF.

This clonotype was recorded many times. CDR3 DNA sequence: TGTGCCAGCAGTGAACAGCGGGTGGTTCCCACAGATACGCAGTATTTT. This sequence encodes CASSEQRVVPTDTQYF. This chain links TRBV6-1 with TRBJ2-3; D perhaps matches TRBD2 (6 bases). Trimming left V 2 bases short and J 2 bases short, with 14 bases between. The germline CDR1 and CDR2 sequences are MNHNS and SASEGT. This CDR3 region has 16 residues.

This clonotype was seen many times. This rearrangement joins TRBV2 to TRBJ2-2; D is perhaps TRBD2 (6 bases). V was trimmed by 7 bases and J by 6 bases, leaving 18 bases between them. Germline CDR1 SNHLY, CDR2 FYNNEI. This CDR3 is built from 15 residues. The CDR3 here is CASMGPRGPPGELFF. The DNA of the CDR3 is TGTGCCAGCATGGGTCCGCGGGGTCCCCCCGGGGAGCTGTTTTTT.

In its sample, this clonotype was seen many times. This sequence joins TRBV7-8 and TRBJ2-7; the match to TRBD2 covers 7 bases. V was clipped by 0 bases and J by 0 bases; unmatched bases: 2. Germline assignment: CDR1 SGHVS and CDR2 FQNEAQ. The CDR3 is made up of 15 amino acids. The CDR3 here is CASSLARDYSYEQYF. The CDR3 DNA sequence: TGTGCCAGCAGCTTAGCACGGGACTACTCCTACGAGCAGTACTTC.

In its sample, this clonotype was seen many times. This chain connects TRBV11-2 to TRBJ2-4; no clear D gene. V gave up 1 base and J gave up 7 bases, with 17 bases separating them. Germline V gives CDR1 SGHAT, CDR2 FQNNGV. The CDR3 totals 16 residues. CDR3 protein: CASSLGALGGGNIQYF. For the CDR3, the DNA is TGTGCCAGCAGCTTAGGGGCTTTGGGTGGCGGCAACATTCAGTACTTC.

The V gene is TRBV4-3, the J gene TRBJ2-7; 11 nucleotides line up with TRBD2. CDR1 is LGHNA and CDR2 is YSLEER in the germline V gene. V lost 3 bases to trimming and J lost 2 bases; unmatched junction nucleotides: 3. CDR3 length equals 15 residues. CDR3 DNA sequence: TGCGCCAGCAGCCAGCGACTAGCGGGACCCTACGAGCAGTACTTC. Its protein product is CASSQRLAGPYEQYF.

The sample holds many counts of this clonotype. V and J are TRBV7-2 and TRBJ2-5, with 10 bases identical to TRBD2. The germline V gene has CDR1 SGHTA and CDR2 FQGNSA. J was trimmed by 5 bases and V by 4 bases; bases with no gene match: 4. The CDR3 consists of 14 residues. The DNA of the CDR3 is TGTGCCAGCAGCTCCCAAGCGGGAGGGGAGACCCAGTACTTC. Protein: CASSSQAGGETQYF. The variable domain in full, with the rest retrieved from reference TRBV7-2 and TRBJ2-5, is GAGVSQSPSNKVTEKGKDVELRCDPISGHTALYWYRQSLGQGLEFLIYFQGNSAPDKSGLPSDRFSAERTGGSVSTLTIQRTQQEDSAVYLCASSSQAGGETQYFGPGTRLLVL.

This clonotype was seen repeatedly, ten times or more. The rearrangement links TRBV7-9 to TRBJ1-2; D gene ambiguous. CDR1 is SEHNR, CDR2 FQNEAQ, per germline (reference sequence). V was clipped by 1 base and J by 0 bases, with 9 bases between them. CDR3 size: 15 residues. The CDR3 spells CASSLVAGANYGYTF. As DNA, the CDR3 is TGTGCCAGCAGCTTAGTGGCAGGCGCTAACTATGGCTACACCTTC.

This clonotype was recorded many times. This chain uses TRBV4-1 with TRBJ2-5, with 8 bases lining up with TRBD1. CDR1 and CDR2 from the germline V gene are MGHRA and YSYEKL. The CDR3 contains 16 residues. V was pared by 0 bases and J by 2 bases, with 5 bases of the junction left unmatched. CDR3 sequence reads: CASSQDQGQGQETQYF. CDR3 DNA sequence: TGCGCCAGCAGCCAAGATCAAGGACAGGGTCAAGAGACCCAGTACTTC.

CDR3 protein: CSARVQGANTGELFF. CDR3 bases: TGCAGTGCTAGAGTTCAGGGCGCCAACACCGGGGAGCTGTTTTTT. The chain is built from TRBV20-1 and TRBJ2-2, with a possible D match to TRBD1 (5 bases). Germline assignment: CDR1 DFQATT and CDR2 SNEGSKA (reference sequence). This CDR3 has 15 residues. V dropped 1 base and J dropped 2 bases, with 11 bases sitting between them.

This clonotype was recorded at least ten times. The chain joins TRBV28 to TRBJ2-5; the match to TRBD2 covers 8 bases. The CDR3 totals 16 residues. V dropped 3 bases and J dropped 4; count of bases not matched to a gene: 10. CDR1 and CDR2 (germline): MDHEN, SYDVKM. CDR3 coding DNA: TGTGCCAGCAGTTTTGAGTGGGCGGCGGGAGGAGAGACCCAGTACTTC. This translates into CASSFEWAAGGETQYF.

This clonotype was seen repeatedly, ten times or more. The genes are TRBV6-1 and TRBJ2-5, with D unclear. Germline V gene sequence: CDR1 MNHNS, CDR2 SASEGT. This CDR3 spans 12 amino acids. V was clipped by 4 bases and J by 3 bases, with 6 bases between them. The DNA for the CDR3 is TGTGCCAGCAGTGTGTTTGAAGAGACCCAGTACTTC. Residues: CASSVFEETQYF.

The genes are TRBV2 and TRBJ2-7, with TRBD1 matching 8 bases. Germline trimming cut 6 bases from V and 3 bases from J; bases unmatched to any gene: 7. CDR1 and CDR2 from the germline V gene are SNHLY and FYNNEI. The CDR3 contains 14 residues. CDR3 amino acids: CASRRDRLSYEQYF. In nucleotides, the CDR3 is TGTGCCAGCAGAAGGGACAGGCTAAGCTACGAGCAGTACTTC.

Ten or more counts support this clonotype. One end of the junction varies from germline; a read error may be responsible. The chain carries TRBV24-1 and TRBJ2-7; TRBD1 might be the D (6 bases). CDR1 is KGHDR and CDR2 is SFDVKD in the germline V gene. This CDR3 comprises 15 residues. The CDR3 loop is CATGDAPQGSYEQYF. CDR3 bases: TGTGCCACCGGTGATGCCCCACAGGGCTCCTACGAGCAGTACTTC.

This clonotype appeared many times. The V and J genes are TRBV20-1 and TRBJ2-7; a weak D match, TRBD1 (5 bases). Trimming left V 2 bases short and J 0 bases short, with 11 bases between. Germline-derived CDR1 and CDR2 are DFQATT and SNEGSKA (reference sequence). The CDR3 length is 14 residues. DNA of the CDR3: TGCAGTGCTAGAACTACAGGTTACTCCTACGAGCAGTACTTC. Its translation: CSARTTGYSYEQYF.